This T cell receptor (beta chain) was captured in a study of cytomegalovirus exposure and HLA in healthy donors. Study-wide results and limits: The authors later linked a missense DCLRE1C variant to TCR beta V- and J-gene trimming. In a later analysis, the majority of CMV-associated beta chains seemingly showed HLA restriction.

The PCR used 60 Vbeta and 13 Jbeta primers. Profiled with immunoSEQ multiplex PCR; TCRdb holds only in-frame clones, not every one. The repertoire includes about 110,000 clones, around 77% of them detected once, and 2% to 3% sits in the top ten. The CDR3 loop spans 18 amino acids. This clone was counted a few times. Its antigen is unidentified. This chain connects TRBV21-1 to TRBJ1-1. TRBV21-1 counts as a pseudogene. The specimen was PBMCs. This clonotype originated in a man younger than 35 in good health and CMV-seronegative. The CDR3 bases are TGTGCCAGCAGCAAAGCCGGCGGAGGGCCATTGGGAAACACTGAAGCTTTCTTT. Its protein is CASSKAGGGPLGNTEAFF.